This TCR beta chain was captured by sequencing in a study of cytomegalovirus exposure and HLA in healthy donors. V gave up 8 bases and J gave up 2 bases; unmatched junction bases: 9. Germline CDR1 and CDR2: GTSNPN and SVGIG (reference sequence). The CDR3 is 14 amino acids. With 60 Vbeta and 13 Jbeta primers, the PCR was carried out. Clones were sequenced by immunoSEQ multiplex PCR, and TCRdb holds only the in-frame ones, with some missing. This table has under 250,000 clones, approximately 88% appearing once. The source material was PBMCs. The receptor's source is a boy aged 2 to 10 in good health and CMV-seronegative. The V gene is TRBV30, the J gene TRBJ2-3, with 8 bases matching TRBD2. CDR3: CAGTSGLTTDTQYF. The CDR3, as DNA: TGTGCCGGCACTAGCGGCCTCACCACAGATACGCAGTATTTT.